These 8 T cell receptor beta chains were all obtained from the same sample, sequenced in a study of cytomegalovirus exposure and HLA in healthy donors listed by TCRdb under 2017. The library was made by the immunoSEQ multiplex PCR assay. For the multiplex PCR, a mixture combining 60 forward primers for TCR Vbeta segments and 13 reverse primers for TCR Jbeta segments was used. As stored in TCRdb, this immuneACCESS dataset retains in-frame rearrangements with V and J assigned. A fraction of the clones does not appear; measured against another copy, unresolved V genes explain less than half of the discrepancy, and the remainder lacks a known reason. Across this sample there are around 170,000 clones, with roughly four fifths seen only once. 0.5% of the sample belongs to the ten largest clones. The sample was PBMCs. The source of these receptors is a woman aged 50 to 60 in good health and CMV-seronegative.

This chain uses TRBV28 with TRBJ2-1; 7 bases are a match to TRBD2. This CDR3 is built from 13 residues. The germline gives CDR1 MDHEN, CDR2 SYDVKM. Trimming took 4 bases from V and 7 from J; bases not matched to a gene: 4. CDR3 bases: TGTGCCAGCAGTTGGCTAGCGGATAATGAGCAGTTCTTC. Translation gives CASSWLADNEQFF.

The chain employs TRBV5-4 and TRBJ2-1; 7 bases map to TRBD1. Losses at the gene ends were 1 base for V and 8 bases for J; bases not matched to a gene: 9. The CDR3 spans 15 residues. Germline lookup yields CDR1 SGHNT and CDR2 YYREEE (reference sequence). CDR3 coding DNA: TGTGCCAGCAGCTTGTACAGGTCCCAGGGGGATGAGCAGTTCTTC. Translated, it gives CASSLYRSQGDEQFF.

This clone showed up just a few times. This sequence joins TRBV21-1 and TRBJ2-7; TRBD1 was called by the table and not checked on the DNA. TRBV21-1 is listed as a pseudogene. This CDR3 is 17 amino acids long. CDR3 sequence reads: CASSKAIAGQVIARQYF. The CDR3 coding sequence is TGTGCCAGCAGCAAAGCTATTGCGGGACAGGTTATTGCTCGGCAGTACTTC.

This clone was seen a single time. V is TRBV7-3 and J is TRBJ2-2; D is perhaps TRBD2 (5 bases). The CDR3 is made up of 13 amino acids. V lost 2 bases, J lost 6 bases, and 7 bases lay in between. Germline V gene data show CDR1 as SGHTA and CDR2 as FQGTGA. CDR3 region: CASSLSEAGELFF. CDR3 nucleotides: TGTGCCAGCAGCTTATCGGAGGCCGGGGAGCTGTTTTTT.

The rearrangement links TRBV7-9 to TRBJ2-7; 12 bases match TRBD2. V dropped 5 bases and J dropped 6; count of bases not matched to a gene: 8. In germline, CDR1 is SEHNR, CDR2 FQNEAQ (reference sequence). This CDR3 spans 15 amino acids. CDR3 loop: CASSIPSGGVVEQYF. The CDR3, as DNA: TGTGCCAGCAGCATCCCTAGCGGGGGGGTGGTCGAGCAGTACTTC.

The V gene is TRBV2, the J gene TRBJ2-2, with TRBD2 matching 13 bases. Trimming cost V 2 bases and J 7 bases; bases outside gene matches: 4. Germline V gene data show CDR1 as SNHLY and CDR2 as FYNNEI. The CDR3 totals 16 residues. As DNA, the CDR3 is TGTGCCAGCAGTGAATGGGGGACTAGCGGGATCGGGGAGCTGTTTTTT. Protein: CASSEWGTSGIGELFF.

The genes are TRBV5-5 and TRBJ1-5; TRBD1 aligns across 7 bases. In germline, CDR1 is SGHKS, CDR2 YYEKEE (reference sequence). The CDR3 is made up of 14 amino acids. V was pared by 4 bases and J by 2 bases, with 3 bases of the junction left unmatched. The CDR3 bases are TGTGCCAGCAGCACTGGACAGGGCAATCAGCCCCAGCATTTT. Amino acid sequence: CASSTGQGNQPQHF. The entire variable domain, with the rest obtained from reference TRBV5-5 and TRBJ1-5, is as follows: DAGVTQSPTHLIKTRGQQVTLRCSPISGHKSVSWYQQVLGQGPQFIFQYYEKEERGRGNFPDRFSARQFPNYSSELNVNALLLGDSALYLCASSTGQGNQPQHFGDGTRLSIL.

This sequence joins TRBV30 and TRBJ2-7, with a weak D call TRBD1 (6 bases). With 4 bases removed from V and 0 bases from J, the gap between germline ends came to 10 bases. The CDR3 is 13 residues long. Per the germline V gene, CDR1 is GTSNPN and CDR2 is SVGIG (reference sequence). The CDR3 DNA follows: TGTGCCTGGACCCCACAGGGCTCCTACGAGCAGTACTTC. The encoded protein is CAWTPQGSYEQYF.